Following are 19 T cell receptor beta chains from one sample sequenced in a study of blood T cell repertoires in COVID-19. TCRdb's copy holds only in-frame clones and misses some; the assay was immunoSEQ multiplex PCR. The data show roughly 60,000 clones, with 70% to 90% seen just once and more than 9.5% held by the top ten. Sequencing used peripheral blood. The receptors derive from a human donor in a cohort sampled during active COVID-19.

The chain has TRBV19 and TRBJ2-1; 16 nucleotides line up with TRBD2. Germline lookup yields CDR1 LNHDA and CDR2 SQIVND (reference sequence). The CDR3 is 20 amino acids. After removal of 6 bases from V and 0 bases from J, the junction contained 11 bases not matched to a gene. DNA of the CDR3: TGTGCCAGTAGGGGGACTAGCGGGAGGGAGGCGCCCAGCTCCTACAATGAGCAGTTCTTC. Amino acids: CASRGTSGREAPSSYNEQFF.

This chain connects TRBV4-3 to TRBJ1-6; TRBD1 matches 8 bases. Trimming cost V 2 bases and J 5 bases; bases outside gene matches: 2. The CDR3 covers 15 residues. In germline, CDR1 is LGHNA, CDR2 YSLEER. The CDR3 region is CASSQQDRDNSPLHF. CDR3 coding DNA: TGCGCCAGCAGCCAACAGGACAGGGATAATTCACCCCTCCACTTT.

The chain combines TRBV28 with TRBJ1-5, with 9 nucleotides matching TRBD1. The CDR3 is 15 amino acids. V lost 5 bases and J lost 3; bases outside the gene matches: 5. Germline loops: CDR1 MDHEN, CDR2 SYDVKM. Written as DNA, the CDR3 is TGTGCCAGCAGTCCCCGGACAGGGGTCAATCAGCCCCAGCATTTT. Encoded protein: CASSPRTGVNQPQHF.

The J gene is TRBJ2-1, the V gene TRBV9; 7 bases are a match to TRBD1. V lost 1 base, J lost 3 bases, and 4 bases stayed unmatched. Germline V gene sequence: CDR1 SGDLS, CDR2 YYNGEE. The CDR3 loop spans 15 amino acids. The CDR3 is CASSVRQGIYNEQFF. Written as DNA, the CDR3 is TGTGCCAGCAGCGTACGACAGGGCATCTACAATGAGCAGTTCTTC. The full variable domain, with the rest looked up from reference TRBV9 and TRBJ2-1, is DSGVTQTPKHLITATGQRVTLRCSPRSGDLSVYWYQQSLDQGLQFLIQYYNGEERAKGNILERFSAQQFPDLHSELNLSSLELGDSALYFCASSVRQGIYNEQFFGPGTRLTVL.

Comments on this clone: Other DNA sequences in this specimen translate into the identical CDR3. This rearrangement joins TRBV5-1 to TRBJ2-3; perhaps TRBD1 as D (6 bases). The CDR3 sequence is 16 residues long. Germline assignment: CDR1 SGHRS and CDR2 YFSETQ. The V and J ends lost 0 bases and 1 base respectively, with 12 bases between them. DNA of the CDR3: TGCGCCAGCAGCTTGGACCCGGGACAAGGCACAGATACGCAGTATTTT. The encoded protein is CASSLDPGQGTDTQYF.

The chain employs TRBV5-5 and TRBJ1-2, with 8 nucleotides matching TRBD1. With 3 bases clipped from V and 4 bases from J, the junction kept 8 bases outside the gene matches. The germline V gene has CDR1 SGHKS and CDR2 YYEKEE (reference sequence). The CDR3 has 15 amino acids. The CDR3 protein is CASSWGTGNIYGYTF. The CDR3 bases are TGTGCCAGCAGCTGGGGGACAGGCAATATCTATGGCTACACCTTC.

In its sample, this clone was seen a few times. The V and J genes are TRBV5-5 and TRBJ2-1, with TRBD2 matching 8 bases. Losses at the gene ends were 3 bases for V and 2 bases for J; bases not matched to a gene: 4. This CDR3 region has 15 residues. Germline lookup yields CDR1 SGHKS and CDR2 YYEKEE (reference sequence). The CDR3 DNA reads TGTGCCAGCAGCTCCGGGGGGGGACCCTACAATGAGCAGTTCTTC. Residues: CASSSGGGPYNEQFF.

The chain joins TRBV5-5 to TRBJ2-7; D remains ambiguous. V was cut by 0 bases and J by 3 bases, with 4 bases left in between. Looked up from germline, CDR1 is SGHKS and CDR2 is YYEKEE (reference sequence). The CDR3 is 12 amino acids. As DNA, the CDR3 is TGTGCCAGCAGCTTGGGTCTCTACGAGCAGTACTTC. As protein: CASSLGLYEQYF.

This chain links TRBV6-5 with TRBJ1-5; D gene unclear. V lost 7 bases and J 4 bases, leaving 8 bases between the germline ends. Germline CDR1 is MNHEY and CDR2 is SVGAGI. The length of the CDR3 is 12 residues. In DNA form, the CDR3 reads TGTGCCAGCACACGGGGAAATCAGCCCCAGCATTTT. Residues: CASTRGNQPQHF.

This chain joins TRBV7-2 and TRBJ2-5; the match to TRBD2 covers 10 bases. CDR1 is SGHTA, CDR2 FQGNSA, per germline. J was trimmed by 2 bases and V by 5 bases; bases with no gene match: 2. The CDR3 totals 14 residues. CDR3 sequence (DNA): TGTGCCAGCAGCCTGGGACTAGCGCAAGAGACCCAGTACTTC. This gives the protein CASSLGLAQETQYF.

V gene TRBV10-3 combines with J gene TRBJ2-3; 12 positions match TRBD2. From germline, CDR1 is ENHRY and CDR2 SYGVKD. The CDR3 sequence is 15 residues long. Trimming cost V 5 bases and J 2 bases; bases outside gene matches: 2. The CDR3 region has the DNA TGTGCCATCAGTCGACTAGCGGGAGTCACAGATACGCAGTATTTT. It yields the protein CAISRLAGVTDTQYF.

In DNA form, the CDR3 reads TGTGCCAGCAGCTACTCGGGAGTGGGTACAGATACGCAGTATTTT. It is translated as CASSYSGVGTDTQYF. The chain is built from TRBV11-2 and TRBJ2-3; D possibly corresponds to TRBD2 (6 bases). The CDR3 consists of 15 residues. Germline CDR1 SGHAT, CDR2 FQNNGV. V lost 4 bases, J lost 3 bases, and 14 bases lay in between.

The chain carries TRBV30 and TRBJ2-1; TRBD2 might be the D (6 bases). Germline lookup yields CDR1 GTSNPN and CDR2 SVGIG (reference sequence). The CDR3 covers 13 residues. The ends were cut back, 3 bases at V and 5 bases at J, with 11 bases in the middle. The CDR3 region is CAWSGSIHNEQFF. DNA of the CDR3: TGTGCCTGGAGCGGGAGTATCCACAATGAGCAGTTCTTC. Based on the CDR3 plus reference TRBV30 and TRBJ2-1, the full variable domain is SQTIHQWPATLVQPVGSPLSLECTVEGTSNPNLYWYRQAAGRGLQLLFYSVGIGQISSEVPQNLSASRPQDRQFILSSKKLLLSDSGFYLCAWSGSIHNEQFFGPGTRLTVL.

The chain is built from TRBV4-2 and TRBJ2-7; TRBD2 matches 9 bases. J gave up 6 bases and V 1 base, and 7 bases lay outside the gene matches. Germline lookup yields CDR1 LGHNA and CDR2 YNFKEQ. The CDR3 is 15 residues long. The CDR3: CASSQVSSGSSEQYF. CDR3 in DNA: TGTGCCAGCAGCCAAGTTAGTAGCGGGAGTTCCGAGCAGTACTTC.

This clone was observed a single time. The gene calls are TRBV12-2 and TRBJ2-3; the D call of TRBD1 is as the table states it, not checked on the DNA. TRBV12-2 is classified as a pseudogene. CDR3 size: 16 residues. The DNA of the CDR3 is TGTGCAAGTCGCTTAGGGCAGGGGGCGAGCACAGATACGCAGTATTTT. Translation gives CASRLGQGASTDTQYF.

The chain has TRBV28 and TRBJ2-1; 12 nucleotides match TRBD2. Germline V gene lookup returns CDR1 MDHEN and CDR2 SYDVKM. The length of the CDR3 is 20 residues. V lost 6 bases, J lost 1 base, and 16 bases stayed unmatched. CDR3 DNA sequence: TGTGCCAGCAGCTACTTTCCCCCCCAACTAGCGGGAGGTTCCTACAATGAGCAGTTCTTC. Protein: CASSYFPPQLAGGSYNEQFF. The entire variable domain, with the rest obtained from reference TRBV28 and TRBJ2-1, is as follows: DVKVTQSSRYLVKRTGEKVFLECVQDMDHENMFWYRQDPGLGLRLIYFSYDVKMKEKGDIPEGYSVSREKKERFSLILESASTNQTSMYLCASSYFPPQLAGGSYNEQFFGPGTRLTVL.

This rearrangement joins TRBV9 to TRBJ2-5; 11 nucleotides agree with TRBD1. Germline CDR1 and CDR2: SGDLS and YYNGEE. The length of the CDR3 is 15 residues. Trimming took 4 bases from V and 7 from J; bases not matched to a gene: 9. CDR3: CASSPQRDRGVTQYF. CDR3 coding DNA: TGTGCCAGCAGCCCCCAGCGGGACAGGGGGGTGACCCAGTACTTC.

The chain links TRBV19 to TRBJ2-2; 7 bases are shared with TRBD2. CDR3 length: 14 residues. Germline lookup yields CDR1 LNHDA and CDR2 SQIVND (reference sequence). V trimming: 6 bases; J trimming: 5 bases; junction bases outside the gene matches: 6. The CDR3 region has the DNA TGTGCCAGTAGGGCGGGAGAGGGGACCGGGGAGCTGTTTTTT. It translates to CASRAGEGTGELFF. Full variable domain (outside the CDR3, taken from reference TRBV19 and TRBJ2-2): DGGITQSPKYLFRKEGQNVTLSCEQNLNHDAMYWYRQDPGQGLRLIYYSQIVNDFQKGDIAEGYSVSREKKESFPLTVTSAQKNPTAFYLCASRAGEGTGELFFGEGSRLTVL.

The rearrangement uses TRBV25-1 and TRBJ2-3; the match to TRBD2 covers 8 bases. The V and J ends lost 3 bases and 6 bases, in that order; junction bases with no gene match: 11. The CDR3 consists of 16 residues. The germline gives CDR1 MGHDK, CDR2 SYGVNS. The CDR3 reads CASSESKGLAWDTQYF. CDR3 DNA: TGTGCCAGCAGTGAGTCGAAAGGACTAGCCTGGGATACGCAGTATTTT.